The TCR beta chain described here comes from a study of blood T cell repertoires in COVID-19. The assay was immunoSEQ multiplex PCR, and TCRdb's table has in-frame clones only and misses some. The data hold under 250,000 clones, with roughly 80% observed a single time. Trimming shortened V by 4 bases and J by 4 bases, and 16 bases separated the two germline ends. Germline V CDR1 and CDR2: KGHSH, LQKENI. The CDR3 is made up of 16 amino acids. The TCR sequence derives from a woman aged 65 to 85 with active or convalescent COVID-19. This chain uses TRBV18 with TRBJ2-2; perhaps TRBD2 as D (6 bases). The sample taken for sequencing was peripheral blood. In nucleotides, the CDR3 is TGTGCCAGCTCACAATCCAGCGGCGGGACCACCGGGGAGCTGTTTTTT. Translated: CASSQSSGGTTGELFF.